The T cell receptor (beta chain) under discussion was sequenced for a study of graft-versus-host responses after intestinal transplantation. Relative to its sample, this clone is medium-sized. The plating included approximately 200,000 irradiated, violet-dye-labeled stimulator cells together with approximately 200,000 CFSE-labeled responder cells. Dividing CFSE-low CD3+CD4+ and CD3+CD8+ responders were isolated by sorting after the reaction. The assay was immunoSEQ multiplex PCR, and TCRdb's table has in-frame clones only and misses some. The sample lists around 13,000 clones, less than 40% seen once, with 2% to 3% in the top ten. This CDR3 spans 12 amino acids. Germline CDR1 MDHEN, CDR2 SYDVKM. V trimming: 10 bases; J trimming: 1 base; junction bases outside the gene matches: 2.

This chain links TRBV28 with TRBJ2-7, with 9 bases identical to TRBD1. This receptor was obtained from a human patient who received an intestinal transplant. The source was alloreactive CD8+ T cells from a mixed lymphocyte reaction culture, collected before intestinal transplant. Subset defined: CFSE-low proliferating T cells sorted from approximately 6-day pre-transplant mixed lymphocyte reaction (GvH or HvG direction). CDR3 sequence (DNA): TGTGCCATGGGGACAGGGTCCTACGAGCAGTACTTC. It encodes CAMGTGSYEQYF.